This TCR beta chain was identified during a study of CD8 T cells in Susac syndrome. Study-wide findings and caveats: Acknowledgment was made by the study that its TCR sequencing and HLA analysis involved a relatively small number of individuals.

The CDR3 is made up of 14 amino acids. V was pared by 5 bases and J by 3 bases, with 11 bases between. In germline, CDR1 is SGHTS, CDR2 YDEGEE. With respect to this clonotype: Its antigen is not known.

CD8+ and CD4+ T cells taken from blood had their TCR beta sequenced. Bulk CD8+ and CD4+ cells came from magnetic negative isolation; CD8+ TEMRA by FACS. An input of 0.5 to 1 ug of RNA was subjected to reverse transcription using random hexamers. Amplification of TCR beta CDR3 by immunoSEQ multiplex PCR spanned 54 Vbeta and 13 Jbeta. MiXCR, applied by TCRdb to the immunoSEQ multiplex PCR reads, yields one record per CDR3 protein. This table has 250,000 to 350,000 distinct CDR3 sequences, roughly 94% appearing once. Material for sequencing was CD4+ T cells from PBMCs. This clonotype was sampled from a human donor with multiple sclerosis. This chain uses TRBV5-8 with TRBJ1-4; D possibly corresponds to TRBD1 (6 bases). CDR3 DNA sequence: TGTGCCAGCAGTTCAGGGGTCTCTAATGAAAAACTGTTTTTT. As protein: CASSSGVSNEKLFF. Complete variable domain (other parts from reference TRBV5-8 and TRBJ1-4): EAGVTQSPTHLIKTRGQQATLRCSPISGHTSVYWYQQALGLGLQFLLWYDEGEERNRGNFPPRFSGRQFPNYSSELNVNALELEDSALYLCASSSGVSNEKLFFGSGTQLSVL.